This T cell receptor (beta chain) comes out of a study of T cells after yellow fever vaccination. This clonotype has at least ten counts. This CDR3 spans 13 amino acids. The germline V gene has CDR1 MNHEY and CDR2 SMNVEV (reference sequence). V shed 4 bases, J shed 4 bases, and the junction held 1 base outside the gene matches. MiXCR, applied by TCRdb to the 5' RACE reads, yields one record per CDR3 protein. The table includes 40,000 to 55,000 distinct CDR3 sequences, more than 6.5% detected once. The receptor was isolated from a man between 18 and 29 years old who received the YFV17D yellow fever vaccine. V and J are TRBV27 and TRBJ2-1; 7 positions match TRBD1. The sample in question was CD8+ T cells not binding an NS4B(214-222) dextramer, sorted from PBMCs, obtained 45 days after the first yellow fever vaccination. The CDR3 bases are TGTGCCAGCAGTTGGGACAGATACAATGAGCAGTTCTTC. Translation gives CASSWDRYNEQFF.